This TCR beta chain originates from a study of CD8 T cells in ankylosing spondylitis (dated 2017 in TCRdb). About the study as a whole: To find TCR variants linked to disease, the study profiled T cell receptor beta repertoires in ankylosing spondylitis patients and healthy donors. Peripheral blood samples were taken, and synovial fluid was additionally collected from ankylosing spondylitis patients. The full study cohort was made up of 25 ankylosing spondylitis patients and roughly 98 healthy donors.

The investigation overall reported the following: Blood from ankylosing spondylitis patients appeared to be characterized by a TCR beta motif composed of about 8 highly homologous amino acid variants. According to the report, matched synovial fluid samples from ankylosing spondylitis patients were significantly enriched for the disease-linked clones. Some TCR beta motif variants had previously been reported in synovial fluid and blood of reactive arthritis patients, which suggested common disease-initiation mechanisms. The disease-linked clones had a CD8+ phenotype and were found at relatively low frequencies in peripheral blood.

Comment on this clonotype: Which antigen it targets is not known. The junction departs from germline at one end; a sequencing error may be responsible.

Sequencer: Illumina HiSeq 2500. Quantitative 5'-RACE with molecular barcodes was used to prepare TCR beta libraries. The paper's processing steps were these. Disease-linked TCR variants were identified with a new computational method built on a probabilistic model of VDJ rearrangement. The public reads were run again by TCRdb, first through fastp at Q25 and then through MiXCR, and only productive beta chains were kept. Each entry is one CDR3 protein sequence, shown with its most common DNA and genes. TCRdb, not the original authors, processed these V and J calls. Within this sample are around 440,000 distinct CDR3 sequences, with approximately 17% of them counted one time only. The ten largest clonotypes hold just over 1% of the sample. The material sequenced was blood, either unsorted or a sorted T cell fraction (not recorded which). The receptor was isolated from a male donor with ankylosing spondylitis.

CDR3 sequence: CASKAQRDTEALF. The DNA reads TGTGCCAGCAAGGCCCAGCGGGACACTGAAGCTCTCTTT. Rearrangement joined TRBV6-1 to TRBJ1-1; the D region possibly corresponds to TRBD1 (6 bases align). Sequences MNHNS (CDR1) and SASEGT (CDR2) are obtained from the germline V gene. Taken from cysteine to phenylalanine, the CDR3 has 13 residues. Just CDR3 DNA is preserved here, 39 bases in frame from base 1.